The entry below describes one T cell receptor (beta chain). Its target antigen remains unknown. Per-base qualities were not stored, and no clone one base away is much larger. This sample was included in a study of T cell responses to AZD1222 COVID-19 vaccine (dated by TCRdb to the early 2020s). At the level of the whole study: Because spike-specific TCR depth and breadth did not differ between the two schedules, AZD1222 recipients who got a second dose at roughly 4 weeks were pooled with those who got a second dose at roughly 12 weeks. TCR sequencing covered some 240 trial participants: 200 to 220 given two doses of AZD1222 and 26 given two doses of MenACWY control vaccine. Trial participants were enrolled into age subgroups of 18-55, 56-69 and 70-plus years, which contained approximately 150, 28 and 58 TCR-sequenced participants, respectively. General findings and caveats noted by the study authors: The whole spike protein was spanned by vaccine-associated CD4 TCRs, and dominant responses were seen in regions 160-218 and 743-854. Participants were mostly white British, with more females than males. The authors suggested clonal diversity may have been underestimated. In the small 56-69-year group, the increase in depth fell short of significance, most likely because of low power. Spike-specific TCR breadth and depth rose significantly after two AZD1222 doses compared with day 0 and with MenACWY recipients. Nearly half of unique spike-specific TCRs reportedly recognized epitopes outside regions mutated in the B.1.351 and B.1.1.7 variants. Because no day 14 peak-response samples were available, the repertoires could be characterized only after the peak T cell response. Conclusions about previously exposed vaccinees are limited, since just six or seven AZD1222 recipients were seropositive for SARS-CoV-2 at baseline.

The CDR3 regions of human TCRbeta chains were analyzed by immunosequencing. The study's own analysis went as follows. TCRs in the repertoires were matched against a reference library of SARS-CoV-2-specific TCRs that had been generated with the MIRA antigen-specificity platform. Breadth meant the fraction of unique TCRs that were SARS-CoV-2-associated, whereas depth meant the fraction of total T cells that were SARS-CoV-2-associated. Using the MIRA data, every spike-specific TCR was mapped to the spike region that the TCR reacted to and assigned to either a CD4 or a CD8 class. Log10-transformed breadth and depth values were compared by one-way ANOVA with Sidak's multiple comparisons tests. TCRdb provides this immuneACCESS table in a form limited to in-frame rearrangements. Some clones are lacking; in checked studies, under half of them reflect an unresolved V gene, and why the rest are absent is not known. V and J calls and clone size come straight from that table; D and trimming were deduced from the DNA. Across this sample there are 110,000 to 150,000 clones, with 85% to 90% seen only once. The ten largest clones represent roughly 6% of the sample.

Taken with the paper, the label for time point translates to: baseline before first vaccination. The vaccinee samples were drawn from two UK trials, COV001 and COV002, one of which was a single-blind randomized controlled phase 2/3 trial testing AZD1222 (ChAdOx1 nCoV-19) in healthy adults. For TCRbeta chain sequencing, PBMC samples were collected from trial participants at day 0 and at day 28 after the second dose. Including the terminal cysteine and phenylalanine, the CDR3 comprises 11 residues. Left in the record is the CDR3 DNA by itself, 33 bases read in frame from the first base. The germline V gene supplies CDR1 MNHEY and CDR2 SVGEGT. V gives up 7 bases and J gives up 6 bases, and the segment between their germline ends measures 7 bases.

The origin of this receptor is an adult in good health. The sequence joins TRBV6-2 or TRBV6-3 to TRBJ2-1; the D gene remains uncertain. Sequenced here: peripheral blood, sampled on day 0 of AZD1222 vaccination. The nucleotide sequence is given as TGTGCCAGCACCCCAGGCAATGAGCAGTTCTTC. This encodes CASTPGNEQFF.